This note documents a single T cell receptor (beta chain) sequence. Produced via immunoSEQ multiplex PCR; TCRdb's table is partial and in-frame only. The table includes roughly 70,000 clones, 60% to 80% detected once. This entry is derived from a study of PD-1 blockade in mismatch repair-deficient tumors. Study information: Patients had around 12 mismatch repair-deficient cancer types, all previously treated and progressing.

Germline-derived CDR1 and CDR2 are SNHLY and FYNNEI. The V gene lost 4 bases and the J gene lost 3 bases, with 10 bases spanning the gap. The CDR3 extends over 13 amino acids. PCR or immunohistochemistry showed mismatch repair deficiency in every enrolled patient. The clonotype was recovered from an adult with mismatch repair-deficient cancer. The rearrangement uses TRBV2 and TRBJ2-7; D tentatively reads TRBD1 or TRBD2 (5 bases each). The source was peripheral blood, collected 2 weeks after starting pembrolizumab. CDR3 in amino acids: CASSGGADYEQYF. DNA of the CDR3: TGTGCCAGCAGTGGAGGGGCTGACTACGAGCAGTACTTC.